Shown below are 30 T cell receptor beta chains from a single sample sequenced in a study of control samples from healthy donors and cancer patients (TCRdb year 2020). The protocol used for the library was the immunoSEQ multiplex PCR assay. The immuneACCESS repertoire file appears here via TCRdb, limited to in-frame rearrangements. These files lack a portion of the clones; in checked studies, under half of the deficit traces to unresolved V genes, and the cause of the others is not known. For this sample the table gives 120,000 to 150,000 clones, of which 91% were detected only once. Of the sample, roughly 3.2% falls within the top ten clones. Sequenced material: blood. All receptors come from a man aged 25-45 years in good health.

The chain has TRBV5-4 and TRBJ1-4; TRBD1 is a possible D gene (5 bases). Trimming pared 1 base from V and 5 bases from J, leaving 9 bases between. There are 14 residues in the CDR3. The germline CDR1 and CDR2 sequences are SGHNT and YYREEE (reference sequence). CDR3 residues: CASSLYPGNEKLFF. The CDR3 nucleotides are TGTGCCAGCAGCTTGTATCCAGGGAATGAAAAACTGTTTTTT. Based on the CDR3 plus reference TRBV5-4 and TRBJ1-4, the full variable domain is ETGVTQSPTHLIKTRGQQVTLRCSSQSGHNTVSWYQQALGQGPQFIFQYYREEENGRGNFPPRFSGLQFPNYSSELNVNALELDDSALYLCASSLYPGNEKLFFGSGTQLSVL.

The chain uses TRBV9 and TRBJ2-3; TRBD2 matches at 7 bases. Trimming took 2 bases from V and 6 from J; bases not matched to a gene: 9. The germline V gene has CDR1 SGDLS and CDR2 YYNGEE. This CDR3 has 15 amino acids. CDR3 in amino acids: CASSVSGNRRDTQYF. CDR3 coding DNA: TGTGCCAGCAGCGTGAGCGGGAACCGACGGGATACGCAGTATTTT. The full variable domain, with the rest looked up from reference TRBV9 and TRBJ2-3, is DSGVTQTPKHLITATGQRVTLRCSPRSGDLSVYWYQQSLDQGLQFLIQYYNGEERAKGNILERFSAQQFPDLHSELNLSSLELGDSALYFCASSVSGNRRDTQYFGPGTRLTVL.

This clone was counted between two and nine times. The rearrangement links TRBV25-1 to TRBJ1-1; 7 positions match TRBD1. CDR1 and CDR2 from the germline V gene are MGHDK and SYGVNS. The ends lost 5 bases at V and 3 bases at J; junction bases unmatched: 9. There are 15 residues in the CDR3. CDR3 nucleotide sequence: TGTGCCAGCAGTCTAGGGAGCGACAGGGACACTGAAGCTTTCTTT. Its protein product is CASSLGSDRDTEAFF.

The chain links TRBV27 to TRBJ2-7; tentatively, D is TRBD1 or TRBD2 (5 bases each). CDR3 size: 14 residues. Germline values: CDR1 MNHEY, CDR2 SMNVEV (reference sequence). Trimming removed 4 bases at V and 3 bases at J, with 13 bases between. The CDR3 nucleotides are TGTGCCAGCAGTTGGTCCGGGGCTGGCTACGAGCAGTACTTC. The encoded protein is CASSWSGAGYEQYF.

The chain joins TRBV6-2 or TRBV6-3 to TRBJ1-1, with 8 bases that match TRBD1. The CDR3 covers 16 residues. With V trimmed by 3 bases and J by 4 bases, 10 bases remained unmatched. CDR1 MNHEY and CDR2 SVGEGT come from the germline V gene. The CDR3 region has the DNA TGTGCCAGCAGTTATACGCCAGGGGGCCCGATCACTGAAGCTTTCTTT. Protein: CASSYTPGGPITEAFF.

This sequence joins TRBV7-8 and TRBJ2-7; a possible D gene is TRBD1 (6 bases). V was shortened by 4 bases and J by 3 bases, with 10 bases between the two germline ends. The CDR3 totals 13 residues. Looked up from germline, CDR1 is SGHVS and CDR2 is FQNEAQ. This chain's CDR3 is CASSSRTDYEQYF. The CDR3 DNA follows: TGTGCCAGCAGCTCGCGGACAGACTACGAGCAGTACTTC.

V gene TRBV28 combines with J gene TRBJ2-3; unclear D gene. V was pared by 2 bases and J by 7 bases, with 13 bases between. This CDR3 has 14 residues. Germline V gene data show CDR1 as MDHEN and CDR2 as SYDVKM. The CDR3 here is CASSLISSGYTQYF. CDR3 nucleotides: TGTGCCAGCAGTTTAATATCTTCCGGTTATACGCAGTATTTT.

The V gene is TRBV27, the J gene TRBJ2-7; D gene uncertain. Per the germline V gene, CDR1 is MNHEY and CDR2 is SMNVEV (reference sequence). CDR3 length: 14 residues. V shed 5 bases and J shed 3 bases, with 14 bases lying between them. CDR3 amino acids: CASSPATEFYEQYF. CDR3 bases: TGTGCCAGCAGTCCGGCGACGGAATTCTACGAGCAGTACTTC.

The V and J genes are TRBV19 and TRBJ1-5, with D tentatively TRBD1 (6 bases). V was cut by 4 bases and J by 0 bases, with 10 bases left in between. CDR3 size: 15 residues. The germline V gene encodes CDR1 LNHDA and CDR2 SQIVND (reference sequence). CDR3 in DNA: TGTGCCAGTAGTACCCGACAGGCTAGCAATCAGCCCCAGCATTTT. Translated, it gives CASSTRQASNQPQHF.

This clone was detected only a few times. The rearrangement joins TRBV20-1 to TRBJ1-2, with D unclear. Germline CDR1 DFQATT, CDR2 SNEGSKA (reference sequence). V lost 6 bases and J lost 6, with 8 bases in between. The CDR3 runs 10 residues. In DNA form, the CDR3 reads TGCAGTGCCCTCGGTAATGGCTACACCTTC. Translation gives CSALGNGYTF.

The chain couples TRBV24-1 to TRBJ1-2, with D maybe TRBD1 (5 bases). Trimming removed 0 bases from V and 4 bases from J, with 11 bases in between. The CDR3 spans 15 residues. From germline, CDR1 is KGHDR and CDR2 SFDVKD. The CDR3 nucleotides read TGTGCCACCAGTGATTTGGGACACCTTGGCTATGGCTACACCTTC. Translating gives CATSDLGHLGYGYTF.

This chain links TRBV5-6 with TRBJ1-6; 7 positions match TRBD1. J lost 0 bases, V lost 4 bases, and 10 bases had no gene match. Germline V gives CDR1 SGHDT, CDR2 YYEEEE. This CDR3 is built from 18 residues. The CDR3 DNA follows: TGTGCCAGCAGCGTGCGGGACAGCCATCGCTCCTATAATTCACCCCTCCACTTT. Protein: CASSVRDSHRSYNSPLHF.

This clone showed up just once. The rearrangement links TRBV5-1 to TRBJ2-1; TRBD2 agrees at 7 bases. V lost 7 bases, J lost 7 bases, and 11 bases stayed unmatched. CDR3 length: 14 residues. The germline V gene encodes CDR1 SGHRS and CDR2 YFSETQ. The CDR3, as DNA: TGCGCCAGCCAGTCTAGGACTAGAGGTAATGAGCAGTTCTTC. Encoded protein: CASQSRTRGNEQFF. Full variable domain (outside the CDR3, taken from reference TRBV5-1 and TRBJ2-1): KAGVTQTPRYLIKTRGQQVTLSCSPISGHRSVSWYQQTPGQGLQFLFEYFSETQRNKGNFPGRFSGRQFSNSRSEMNVSTLELGDSALYLCASQSRTRGNEQFFGPGTRLTVL.

The V gene is TRBV10-3, the J gene TRBJ2-1; a weak D match, TRBD2 (7 bases). The CDR3 is made up of 13 amino acids. The V end lost 10 bases, the J end lost 9 bases, and 19 bases lay between the germline ends. Germline CDR1 ENHRY, CDR2 SYGVKD. CDR3 sequence: CANRRTGGGEQFF. The CDR3 DNA is TGTGCCAACAGGAGGACGGGGGGCGGTGAGCAGTTCTTC.

This chain links TRBV30 with TRBJ2-1; possibly TRBD2 for D (7 bases). Germline values: CDR1 GTSNPN, CDR2 SVGIG (reference sequence). The CDR3 is 15 residues long. The V end lost 2 bases, the J end lost 4 bases, and 15 bases lay between the germline ends. The CDR3 bases are TGTGCCTGGAGTCCGGGGAGGGGGTTTTACAATGAGCAGTTCTTC. Translating it yields CAWSPGRGFYNEQFF.

The chain employs TRBV4-2 and TRBJ1-1; D is unresolved. CDR1 and CDR2 (germline): LGHNA, YNFKEQ. The CDR3 is 14 amino acids. Trimming stripped 1 base from V and 5 bases from J, with 11 bases between. The CDR3 region is CASSQAPGETEAFF. The CDR3 DNA sequence: TGTGCCAGCAGCCAAGCACCTGGGGAGACTGAAGCTTTCTTT.

The rearrangement links TRBV18 to TRBJ2-6; TRBD1 is a possible D gene (5 bases). The germline CDR1 and CDR2 sequences are KGHSH and LQKENI. The V gene lost 3 bases and the J gene lost 0 bases, with 12 bases spanning the gap. The CDR3 consists of 17 residues. CDR3: CASSPTGQASGANVLTF. In DNA, the CDR3 is TGTGCCAGCTCACCTACCGGACAAGCCTCTGGGGCCAACGTCCTGACTTTC.

The CDR3 loop is CASSVGLAGVYEQYF. The CDR3 DNA reads TGTGCCAGCAGCGTCGGACTAGCGGGGGTCTACGAGCAGTACTTC. The chain has TRBV5-6 and TRBJ2-7, with 13 bases lining up with TRBD2. Germline trimming cut 4 bases from V and 3 bases from J; bases unmatched to any gene: 4. Germline V gene sequence: CDR1 SGHDT, CDR2 YYEEEE. This CDR3 has 15 residues.

The CDR3, as DNA: TGTGCCAGCAGCTACTCAGGGAACGTCAAAAACATTCAGTACTTC. It is translated as CASSYSGNVKNIQYF. This sequence joins TRBV7-2 and TRBJ2-4, with TRBD1 as a possible D gene (5 bases). The CDR3 sequence is 15 residues long. The germline CDR1 and CDR2 sequences are SGHTA and FQGNSA. V was pared by 4 bases and J by 3 bases, with 13 bases between.

This clone was seen once. The rearrangement uses TRBV5-1 and TRBJ2-3; 10 bases map to TRBD2. J gave up 3 bases and V 0 bases, and 4 bases lay outside the gene matches. CDR1 and CDR2 from the germline V gene are SGHRS and YFSETQ. The CDR3 spans 16 residues. Here the CDR3 reads CASSLEAGGPTDTQYF. The CDR3 DNA sequence: TGCGCCAGCAGCTTGGAAGCGGGGGGGCCAACAGATACGCAGTATTTT.

CDR3 loop: CASSAQGRQPQHF. CDR3 DNA: TGTGCCAGCAGCGCACAGGGACGGCAGCCCCAGCATTTT. V usage is TRBV5-6 and J usage is TRBJ1-5, with D maybe TRBD1 (6 bases). The ends were cut back, 4 bases at V and 7 bases at J, with 12 bases in the middle. The CDR3 contains 13 residues. The V gene's germline CDR1 is SGHDT and CDR2 YYEEEE. Supplemented by reference TRBV5-6 and TRBJ1-5, the full variable domain reads DAGVTQSPTHLIKTRGQQVTLRCSPKSGHDTVSWYQQALGQGPQFIFQYYEEEERQRGNFPDRFSGHQFPNYSSELNVNALLLGDSALYLCASSAQGRQPQHFGDGTRLSIL.

The chain is built from TRBV2 and TRBJ2-1; D is uncertain. Germline lookup yields CDR1 SNHLY and CDR2 FYNNEI. V shed 2 bases and J shed 4 bases, with 9 bases lying between them. The CDR3 contains 14 residues. CDR3 DNA sequence: TGTGCCAGCAGTGAAAAGAAGGGATACAATGAGCAGTTCTTC. Encoded protein: CASSEKKGYNEQFF. Combining the CDR3 with reference TRBV2 and TRBJ2-1 gives the whole variable domain EPEVTQTPSHQVTQMGQEVILRCVPISNHLYFYWYRQILGQKVEFLVSFYNNEISEKSEIFDDQFSVERPDGSNFTLKIRSTKLEDSAMYFCASSEKKGYNEQFFGPGTRLTVL.

V is TRBV28 and J is TRBJ1-2; 8 bases agree with TRBD1. The CDR3 has 16 amino acids. J lost 2 bases, V lost 1 base, and 6 bases had no gene match. In germline, CDR1 is MDHEN, CDR2 SYDVKM. The CDR3 here is CASSLLPGQDNYGYTF. The CDR3 nucleotides read TGTGCCAGCAGTTTATTACCGGGACAGGACAACTATGGCTACACCTTC.

The chain has TRBV4-1 and TRBJ1-1; perhaps TRBD1 as D (6 bases). The V end lost 4 bases, the J end lost 5 bases, and 17 bases lay between the germline ends. This CDR3 comprises 15 residues. Per germline, CDR1 MGHRA and CDR2 YSYEKL. The DNA of the CDR3 is TGCGCCAGCAGCCCGATGAAGGGGGTAGAAACTGAAGCTTTCTTT. Amino acids: CASSPMKGVETEAFF.

V gene TRBV9 combines with J gene TRBJ2-3; 7 bases are a match to TRBD1. The germline gives CDR1 SGDLS, CDR2 YYNGEE. J lost 4 bases, V lost 0 bases, and 5 bases had no gene match. The CDR3 runs 15 residues. The CDR3 loop is CASSVGTGGSDTQYF. The CDR3 DNA is TGTGCCAGCAGCGTAGGGACAGGTGGGTCAGATACGCAGTATTTT.

J is TRBJ2-2 and V is TRBV15; 7 bases line up with TRBD1. The CDR3 extends over 15 amino acids. V lost 8 bases to trimming and J lost 5 bases; unmatched junction nucleotides: 11. Germline CDR1 is LNHNV and CDR2 is YYDKDF (reference sequence). The CDR3, as DNA: TGTGCCACCCAACAAGGACAGGACAGAACCGGGGAGCTGTTTTTT. It is translated as CATQQGQDRTGELFF. The whole variable domain, remainder taken from reference TRBV15 and TRBJ2-2, is DAMVIQNPRYQVTQFGKPVTLSCSQTLNHNVMYWYQQKSSQAPKLLFHYYDKDFNNEADTPDNFQSRRPNTSFCFLDIRSPGLGDTAMYLCATQQGQDRTGELFFGEGSRLTVL.

This clone was picked up one time. The rearrangement joins TRBV21-1 to TRBJ2-3; the D segment call TRBD2 is taken from the table without a DNA check. TRBV21-1 counts as a pseudogene. The CDR3 loop spans 13 amino acids. CDR3: CASRPGRRDTQYF. The CDR3 DNA reads TGTGCCAGCAGACCTGGACGGAGGGATACGCAGTATTTT.

This chain connects TRBV28 to TRBJ1-1; D remains ambiguous. CDR1 and CDR2 from the germline V gene are MDHEN and SYDVKM. V gave up 2 bases and J gave up 6 bases, with 7 bases separating them. The CDR3 has 12 residues. This CDR3 reads CASSLPNSEAFF. In nucleotides, the CDR3 is TGTGCCAGCAGTTTACCAAATTCTGAAGCTTTCTTT.

This chain joins TRBV9 and TRBJ2-7; D might be TRBD2 (5 bases). CDR3 length: 15 amino acids. V was clipped by 0 bases and J by 0 bases, with 10 bases between them. The germline gives CDR1 SGDLS, CDR2 YYNGEE. DNA for the CDR3: TGTGCCAGCAGCGTAGCGGGGAGTCTCTCCTACGAGCAGTACTTC. Its translation is CASSVAGSLSYEQYF.

V and J are TRBV6-5 and TRBJ1-6; 9 bases are a match to TRBD1. Germline trimming cut 10 bases from V and 5 bases from J; bases unmatched to any gene: 3. In germline, CDR1 is MNHEY, CDR2 SVGAGI. The CDR3 loop spans 13 amino acids. CDR3 sequence: CATGQGNNSPLHF. As DNA, the CDR3 is TGTGCCACCGGACAGGGGAATAATTCACCCCTCCACTTT.